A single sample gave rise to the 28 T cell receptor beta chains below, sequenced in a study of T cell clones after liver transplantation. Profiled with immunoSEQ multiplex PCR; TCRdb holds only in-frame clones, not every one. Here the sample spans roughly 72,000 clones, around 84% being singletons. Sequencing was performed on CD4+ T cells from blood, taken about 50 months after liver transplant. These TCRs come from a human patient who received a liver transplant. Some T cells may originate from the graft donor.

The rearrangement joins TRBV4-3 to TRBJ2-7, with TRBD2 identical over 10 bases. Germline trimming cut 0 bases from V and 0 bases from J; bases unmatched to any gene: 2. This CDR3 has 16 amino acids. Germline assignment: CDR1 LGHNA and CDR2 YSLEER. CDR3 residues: CASSQDQRGGSYEQYF. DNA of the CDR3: TGCGCCAGCAGCCAAGATCAGCGGGGGGGCTCCTACGAGCAGTACTTC.

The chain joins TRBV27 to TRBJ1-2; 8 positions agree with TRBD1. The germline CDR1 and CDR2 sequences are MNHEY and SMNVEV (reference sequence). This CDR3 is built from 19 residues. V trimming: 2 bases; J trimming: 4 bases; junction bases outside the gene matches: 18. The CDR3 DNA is TGTGCCAGCAGTTTAGTCTATGGGGGGTATGGACAGGGCGGCTATGGCTACACCTTC. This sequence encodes CASSLVYGGYGQGGYGYTF.

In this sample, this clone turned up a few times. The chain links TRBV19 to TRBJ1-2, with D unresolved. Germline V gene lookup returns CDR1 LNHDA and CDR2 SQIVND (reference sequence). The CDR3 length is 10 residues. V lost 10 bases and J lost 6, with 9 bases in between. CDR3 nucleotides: TGTGCCACCAGGCGGGATGGCTACACCTTC. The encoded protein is CATRRDGYTF.

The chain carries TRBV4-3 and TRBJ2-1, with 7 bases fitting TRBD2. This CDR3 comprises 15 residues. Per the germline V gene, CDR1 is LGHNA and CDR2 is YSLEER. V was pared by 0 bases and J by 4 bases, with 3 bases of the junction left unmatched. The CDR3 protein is CASSQERERYNEQFF. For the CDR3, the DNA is TGCGCCAGCAGCCAAGAGCGGGAGAGGTACAATGAGCAGTTCTTC.

The CDR3 protein is CASNDPGTTGELFF. The CDR3 DNA is TGCGCCAGCAATGATCCGGGAACCACCGGGGAGCTGTTTTTT. The rearrangement links TRBV5-1 to TRBJ2-2, with TRBD2 as a possible D gene (5 bases). CDR1 and CDR2 (germline): SGHRS, YFSETQ. V lost 6 bases and J 4 bases, leaving 13 bases between the germline ends. The CDR3 runs 14 residues.

CDR3: CASSSLRGRRGHGYTF. CDR3 DNA: TGTGCCAGCAGCTCCCTAAGAGGCAGGAGAGGTCATGGCTACACCTTC. The chain joins TRBV11-2 to TRBJ1-2; no definite D call. The CDR3 spans 16 residues. Trimming left V 4 bases short and J 6 bases short, with 21 bases between. Germline V CDR1 and CDR2: SGHAT, FQNNGV.

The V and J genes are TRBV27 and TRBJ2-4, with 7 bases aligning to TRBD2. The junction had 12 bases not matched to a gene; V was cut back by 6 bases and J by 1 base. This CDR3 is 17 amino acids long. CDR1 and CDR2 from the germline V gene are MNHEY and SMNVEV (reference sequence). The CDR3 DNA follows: TGTGCCAGCAGCTCCCGGGGAGGGGTCGTCGCCAAAAACATTCAGTACTTC. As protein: CASSSRGGVVAKNIQYF.

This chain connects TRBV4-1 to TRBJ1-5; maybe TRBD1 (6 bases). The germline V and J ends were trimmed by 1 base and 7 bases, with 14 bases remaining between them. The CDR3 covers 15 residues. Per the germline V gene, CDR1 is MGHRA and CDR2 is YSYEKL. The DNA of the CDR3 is TGCGCCAGCAGCCAAGGCGGGACAATCGGGCAGCCCCAGCATTTT. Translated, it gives CASSQGGTIGQPQHF.

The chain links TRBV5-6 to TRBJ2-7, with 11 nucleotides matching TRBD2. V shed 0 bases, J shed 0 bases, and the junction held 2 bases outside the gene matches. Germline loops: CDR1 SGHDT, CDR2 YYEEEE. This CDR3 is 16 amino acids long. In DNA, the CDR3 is TGTGCCAGCAGCTTGGGGCTAGCGGGAGGCTCCTACGAGCAGTACTTC. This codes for CASSLGLAGGSYEQYF.

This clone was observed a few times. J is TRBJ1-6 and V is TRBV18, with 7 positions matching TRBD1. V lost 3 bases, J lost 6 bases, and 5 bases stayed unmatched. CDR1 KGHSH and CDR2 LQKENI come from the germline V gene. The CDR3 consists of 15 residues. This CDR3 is CASSPSGQTNSPLHF. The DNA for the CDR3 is TGTGCCAGCTCACCTTCGGGACAGACTAATTCACCCCTCCACTTT.

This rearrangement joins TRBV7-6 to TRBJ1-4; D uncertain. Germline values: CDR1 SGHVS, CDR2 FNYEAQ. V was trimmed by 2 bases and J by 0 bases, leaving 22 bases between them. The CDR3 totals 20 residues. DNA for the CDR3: TGTGCCAGCAGCTTACGGCCGAGGGTGGAGGGAACCGCAACTAATGAAAAACTGTTTTTT. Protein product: CASSLRPRVEGTATNEKLFF. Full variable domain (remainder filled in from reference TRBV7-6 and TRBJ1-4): GAGVSQSPRYKVTKRGQDVALRCDPISGHVSLYWYRQALGQGPEFLTYFNYEAQQDKSGLPNDRFSAERPEGSISTLTIQRTEQRDSAMYRCASSLRPRVEGTATNEKLFFGSGTQLSVL.

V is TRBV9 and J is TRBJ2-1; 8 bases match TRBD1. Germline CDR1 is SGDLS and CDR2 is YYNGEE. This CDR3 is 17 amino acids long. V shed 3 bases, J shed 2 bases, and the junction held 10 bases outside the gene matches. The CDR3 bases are TGTGCCAGCAGCGCATCTGCAGGGGGCTTACCCTACAATGAGCAGTTCTTC. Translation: CASSASAGGLPYNEQFF.

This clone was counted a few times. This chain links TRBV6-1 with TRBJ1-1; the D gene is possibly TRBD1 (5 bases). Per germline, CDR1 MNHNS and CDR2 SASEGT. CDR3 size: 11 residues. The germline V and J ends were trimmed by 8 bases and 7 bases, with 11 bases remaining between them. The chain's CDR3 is CASGAFVEAFF. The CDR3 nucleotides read TGTGCCAGCGGGGCTTTTGTTGAAGCTTTCTTT.

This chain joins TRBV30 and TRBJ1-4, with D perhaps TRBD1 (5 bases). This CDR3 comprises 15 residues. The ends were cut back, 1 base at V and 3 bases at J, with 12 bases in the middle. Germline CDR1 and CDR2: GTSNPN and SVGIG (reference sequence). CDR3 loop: CAWSERGAANEKLFF. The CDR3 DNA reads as TGTGCCTGGAGTGAACGAGGGGCGGCTAATGAAAAACTGTTTTTT. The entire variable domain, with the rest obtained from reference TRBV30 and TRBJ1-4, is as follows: SQTIHQWPATLVQPVGSPLSLECTVEGTSNPNLYWYRQAAGRGLQLLFYSVGIGQISSEVPQNLSASRPQDRQFILSSKKLLLSDSGFYLCAWSERGAANEKLFFGSGTQLSVL.

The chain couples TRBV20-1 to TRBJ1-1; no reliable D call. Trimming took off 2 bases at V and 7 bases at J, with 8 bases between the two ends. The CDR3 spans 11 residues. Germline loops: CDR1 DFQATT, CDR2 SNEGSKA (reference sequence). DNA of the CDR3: TGCAGTGCTAGAAGTCAGATTGAAGCTTTCTTT. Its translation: CSARSQIEAFF.

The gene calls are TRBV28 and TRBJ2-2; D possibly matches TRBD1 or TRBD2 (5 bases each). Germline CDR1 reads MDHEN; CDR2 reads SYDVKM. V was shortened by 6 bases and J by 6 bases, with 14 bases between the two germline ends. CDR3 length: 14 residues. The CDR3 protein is CASSLRGAAGELFF. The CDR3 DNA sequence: TGTGCCAGCAGCCTTCGGGGCGCGGCCGGGGAGCTGTTTTTT.

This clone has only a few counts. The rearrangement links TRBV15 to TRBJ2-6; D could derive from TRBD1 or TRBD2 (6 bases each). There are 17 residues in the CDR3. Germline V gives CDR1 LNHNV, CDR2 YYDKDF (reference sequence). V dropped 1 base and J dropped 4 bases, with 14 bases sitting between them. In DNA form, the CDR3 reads TGTGCCACCAGCAGAGGGGGGGCAGGGTCAGGGGCCAACGTCCTGACTTTC. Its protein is CATSRGGAGSGANVLTF.

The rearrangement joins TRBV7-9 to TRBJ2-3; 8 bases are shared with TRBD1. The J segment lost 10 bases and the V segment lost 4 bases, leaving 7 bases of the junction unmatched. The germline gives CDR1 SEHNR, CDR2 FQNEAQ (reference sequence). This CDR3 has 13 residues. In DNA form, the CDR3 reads TGTGCCAGCAGCTCTCCAGGGGGCCAATCGCAGTATTTT. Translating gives CASSSPGGQSQYF.

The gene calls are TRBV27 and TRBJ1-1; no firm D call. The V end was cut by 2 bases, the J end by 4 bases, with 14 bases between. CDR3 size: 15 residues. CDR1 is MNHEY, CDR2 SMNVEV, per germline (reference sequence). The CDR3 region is CASSLVRDLITEAFF. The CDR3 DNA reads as TGTGCCAGCAGTTTAGTACGAGACCTCATCACTGAAGCTTTCTTT.

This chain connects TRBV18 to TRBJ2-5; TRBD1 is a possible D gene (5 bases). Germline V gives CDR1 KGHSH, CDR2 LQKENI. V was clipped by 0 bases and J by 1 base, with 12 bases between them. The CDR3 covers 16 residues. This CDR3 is CASSPPIRQLQETQYF. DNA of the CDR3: TGTGCCAGCTCACCACCGATCCGACAGCTCCAAGAGACCCAGTACTTC.

The CDR3 protein is CASSLSYNEQFF. CDR3 nucleotide sequence: TGTGCCAGCAGTCTCAGCTACAATGAGCAGTTCTTC. The chain has TRBV2 and TRBJ2-1; no reliable D call. Trimming pared 5 bases from V and 3 bases from J, leaving 5 bases between. CDR1 is SNHLY and CDR2 is FYNNEI in the germline V gene. This CDR3 has 12 residues.

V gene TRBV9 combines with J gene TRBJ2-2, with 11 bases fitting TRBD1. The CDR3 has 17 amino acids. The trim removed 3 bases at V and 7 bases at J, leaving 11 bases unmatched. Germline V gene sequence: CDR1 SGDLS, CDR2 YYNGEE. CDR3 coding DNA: TGTGCCAGCAGCGGCGGACAGGGGGCCGGTATTTTCGGGGAGCTGTTTTTT. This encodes CASSGGQGAGIFGELFF.

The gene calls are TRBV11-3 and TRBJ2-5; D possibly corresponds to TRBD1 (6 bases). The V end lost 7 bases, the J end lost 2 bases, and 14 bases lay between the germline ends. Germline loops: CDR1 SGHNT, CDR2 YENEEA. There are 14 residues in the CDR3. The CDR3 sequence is CASTDDRNQETQYF. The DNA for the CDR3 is TGTGCCAGCACCGATGACAGGAATCAAGAGACCCAGTACTTC.

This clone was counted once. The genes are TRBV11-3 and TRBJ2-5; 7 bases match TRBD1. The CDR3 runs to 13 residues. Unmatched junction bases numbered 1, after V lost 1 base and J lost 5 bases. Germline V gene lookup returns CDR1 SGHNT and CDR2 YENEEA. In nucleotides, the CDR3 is TGTGCCAGCAGCTTAGGACAGGGTGAGACCCAGTACTTC. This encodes CASSLGQGETQYF.

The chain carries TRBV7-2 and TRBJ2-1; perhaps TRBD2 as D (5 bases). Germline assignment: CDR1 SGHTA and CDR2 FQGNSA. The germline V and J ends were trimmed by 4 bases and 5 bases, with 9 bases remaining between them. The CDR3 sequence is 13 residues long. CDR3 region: CASSSYGDNEQFF. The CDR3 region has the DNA TGTGCCAGCAGCTCCTACGGGGACAATGAGCAGTTCTTC.

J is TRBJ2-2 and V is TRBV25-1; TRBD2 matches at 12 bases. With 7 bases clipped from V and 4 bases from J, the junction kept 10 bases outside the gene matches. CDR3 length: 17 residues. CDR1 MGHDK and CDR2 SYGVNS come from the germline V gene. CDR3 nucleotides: TGTGCCAGCACCACGACTAGCGGGAGTGTTCGCACCGGGGAGCTGTTTTTT. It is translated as CASTTTSGSVRTGELFF.

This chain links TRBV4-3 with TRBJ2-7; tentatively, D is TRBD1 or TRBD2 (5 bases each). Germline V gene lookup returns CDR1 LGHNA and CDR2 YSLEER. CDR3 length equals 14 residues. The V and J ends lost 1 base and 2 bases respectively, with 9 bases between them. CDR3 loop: CASSQAGATYEQYF. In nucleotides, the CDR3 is TGCGCCAGCAGCCAAGCCGGGGCGACCTACGAGCAGTACTTC.

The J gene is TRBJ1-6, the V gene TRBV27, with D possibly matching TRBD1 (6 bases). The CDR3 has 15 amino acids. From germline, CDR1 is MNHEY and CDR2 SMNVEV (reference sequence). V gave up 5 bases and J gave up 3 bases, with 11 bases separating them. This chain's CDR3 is CASSPPGHYNSPLHF. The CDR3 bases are TGTGCCAGCAGTCCTCCGGGACACTATAATTCACCCCTCCACTTT.